This is a list of T cell receptor beta chains from one sample in a study of OX40 agonist ivuxolimab in advanced cancers. Repertoires were generated with immunoSEQ multiplex PCR, while TCRdb's copy carries only in-frame clones and drops some. Of about 69,000 clones listed, more than 85% are singletons. Here the sequenced sample was CD4+ or CD8+ T cells sorted from blood, taken in a trial of the OX40 agonist ivuxolimab. Every receptor here comes from an adult with an advanced solid tumor such as melanoma, head and neck, liver or kidney cancer. CDR3s include the opening cysteine and the closing phenylalanine or tryptophan. Fields, in order: J gene, V gene, clone size, D gene, CDR3 DNA, CDR3 protein. D genes are given only for firm matches. Expanded clones get a size class; other rows say once, few or many, or leave the size out.

J: TRBJ1-3; V: TRBV19; size: -; D: TRBD1; DNA: TGTGCCAGTAGTATGGGAGGGGGCTTTGGAAACACCATATATTTT; CDR3: CASSMGGGFGNTIYF
J: TRBJ1-1; V: TRBV5-4; size: once; D: -; DNA: TGTGCCAGCAGCTTGCCCGGAACTGAAGCTTTCTTT; CDR3: CASSLPGTEAFF
J: TRBJ1-1; V: TRBV14; size: -; D: -; DNA: TGTGCCAGCAGCCAAGAACGGGTGAGCACTGAAGCTTTCTTT; CDR3: CASSQERVSTEAFF
J: TRBJ1-2; V: TRBV28; size: -; D: -; DNA: TGTGCCAGCAGTTGGAAGGTCCAGGGCCTCTATGGCTACACCTTC; CDR3: CASSWKVQGLYGYTF
J: TRBJ2-2; V: TRBV27; size: -; D: -; DNA: TGTGCCAGCCTACACGGGGGCGAGACCGGGGAGCTGTTTTTT; CDR3: CASLHGGETGELFF
J: TRBJ2-7; V: TRBV6-5; size: -; D: -; DNA: TGTGCCAGCAGTGTGGCAGCCTCCTACGAGCAGTACTTC; CDR3: CASSVAASYEQYF
J: TRBJ2-7; V: TRBV5-1; size: -; D: -; DNA: TGCGCCAGCAGCCCCCTCCGAGGGGTTACCTACGAGCAGTACTTC; CDR3: CASSPLRGVTYEQYF
J: TRBJ2-7; V: TRBV18; size: -; D: -; DNA: TGTGCCAGCTCACAAAGTGACGAGCAGTACTTC; CDR3: CASSQSDEQYF
J: TRBJ2-7; V: TRBV6-5; size: -; D: -; DNA: TGTGCCAGCAGTTACTCTCGGGGAAGTGAGCAGTACTTC; CDR3: CASSYSRGSEQYF
J: TRBJ1-4; V: TRBV7-9; size: once; D: -; DNA: TGTGCCAGCAGTCGGGTTGCAACTAATGAAAAACTGTTTTTT; CDR3: CASSRVATNEKLFF
J: TRBJ2-3; V: TRBV6-6; size: -; D: -; DNA: TGTGCCAGCAGTGGGAACGGATTCACAGATACGCAGTATTTT; CDR3: CASSGNGFTDTQYF
J: TRBJ2-5; V: TRBV5-1; size: -; D: TRBD2; DNA: TGCGCCAGCAGCATTACCGGGACTAGCGGTCAAGAGACCCAGTACTTC; CDR3: CASSITGTSGQETQYF
J: TRBJ1-2; V: TRBV7-9; size: few; D: -; DNA: TGTGCCAGCAGCCAACCGGGGGGGATATATGGCTACACCTTC; CDR3: CASSQPGGIYGYTF
J: TRBJ1-1; V: TRBV7-9; size: -; D: -; DNA: TGTGCCAGCAGCTCTCTATGGAACACTGAAGCTTTCTTT; CDR3: CASSSLWNTEAFF
J: TRBJ2-1; V: TRBV9; size: -; D: -; DNA: TGTGCCAGCAGCGTAGCGGATAGCTCCTACAATGAGCAGTTCTTC; CDR3: CASSVADSSYNEQFF
J: TRBJ1-2; V: TRBV19; size: -; D: -; DNA: TGTGCCAGTAGGCTCAGACCAAGCTATGGCTACACCTTC; CDR3: CASRLRPSYGYTF
J: TRBJ2-3; V: TRBV5-5; size: -; D: TRBD2; DNA: TGTGCCAGCAGCTCCGAAGCGGGAGGGCCATTAGATACGCAGTATTTT; CDR3: CASSSEAGGPLDTQYF
J: TRBJ2-7; V: TRBV19; size: few; D: TRBD2; DNA: TGTGCCAGTAGTACACTGACTAGCAACGAGCAGTACTTC; CDR3: CASSTLTSNEQYF
J: TRBJ2-5; V: TRBV9; size: once; D: TRBD2; DNA: TGTGCCAGCAGCGGGGCTAGCGGGAGAGGGGAGACCCAGTACTTC; CDR3: CASSGASGRGETQYF
J: TRBJ1-2; V: TRBV11-1; size: -; D: -; DNA: TGTGCCAGCAGCTTAACCCATGCCCGTACGTCAAACTATGGCTACACCTTC; CDR3: CASSLTHARTSNYGYTF
J: TRBJ1-2; V: TRBV7-9; size: -; D: TRBD1; DNA: TGTGCCAGCAGCTTGACAGGGTATGGCTACACCTTC; CDR3: CASSLTGYGYTF
J: TRBJ2-7; V: TRBV6-5; size: -; D: TRBD1; DNA: TGTGCCAGCAGCCGGGACAGGACCTACGAGCAGTACTTC; CDR3: CASSRDRTYEQYF
J: TRBJ2-7; V: TRBV6-1; size: -; D: TRBD2; DNA: TGTGCCGGATCCCCCGGGACTAGTCTCTACGAGCAGTACTTC; CDR3: CAGSPGTSLYEQYF
J: TRBJ2-5; V: TRBV19; size: -; D: TRBD1; DNA: TGTGCCAGTAGGGGACAGGGGATGGAGACCCAGTACTTC; CDR3: CASRGQGMETQYF
J: TRBJ2-5; V: TRBV7-9; size: -; D: -; DNA: TGTGCCAGCAGTACTTTCCGGGACGTAAAAGAGACCCAGTACTTC; CDR3: CASSTFRDVKETQYF
J: TRBJ2-3; V: TRBV18; size: -; D: TRBD2; DNA: TGTGCCAGCTCACTAGCGGGAGTGGGTATGGATACGCAGTATTTT; CDR3: CASSLAGVGMDTQYF
J: TRBJ2-7; V: TRBV14; size: -; D: TRBD1; DNA: TGTGCCAGCAGCCTCTCGACAGGGGGTTCCTACGAGCAGTACTTC; CDR3: CASSLSTGGSYEQYF
J: TRBJ2-3; V: TRBV2; size: -; D: -; DNA: TGTGCCAGCAGTGAATCCCGGCTAGGCACAGATACGCAGTATTTT; CDR3: CASSESRLGTDTQYF
J: TRBJ2-7; V: TRBV2; size: -; D: TRBD1; DNA: TGTGCCAGCAGGGGGCCCCGGGACAGGGGGTACGAGCAGTACTTC; CDR3: CASRGPRDRGYEQYF
J: TRBJ2-5; V: TRBV2; size: -; D: -; DNA: TGTGCCAGCAGTGAAGGGACGGTCCGAGAGACCCAGTACTTC; CDR3: CASSEGTVRETQYF
J: TRBJ1-1; V: TRBV28; size: -; D: -; DNA: TGTGCCAGCAGTTCGGGCACTGAAGCTTTCTTT; CDR3: CASSSGTEAFF
J: TRBJ2-7; V: TRBV6-5; size: -; D: TRBD2; DNA: TGTGCCAGCAGTTATTTAGGTCTAGCGGATTACGAGCAGTACTTC; CDR3: CASSYLGLADYEQYF
J: TRBJ2-1; V: TRBV11-2; size: -; D: -; DNA: TGTGCCAGCAGCCCCCGGGTTGCGCAACGGGATGAGCAGTTCTTC; CDR3: CASSPRVAQRDEQFF
J: TRBJ2-1; V: TRBV19; size: -; D: TRBD2; DNA: TGTGCCAGTAGTATAGGGACTAGCGGGGGATCCTACAATGAGCAGTTCTTC; CDR3: CASSIGTSGGSYNEQFF
J: TRBJ2-2; V: TRBV7-3; size: -; D: -; DNA: TGTGCCAGCAGCTTGGCTCACACCGGGGAGCTGTTTTTT; CDR3: CASSLAHTGELFF
J: TRBJ2-3; V: TRBV7-9; size: -; D: TRBD2; DNA: TGTGCCAGCAGCTTAGCGACGGGGGGAATCAACACAGATACGCAGTATTTT; CDR3: CASSLATGGINTDTQYF
J: TRBJ2-2; V: TRBV19; size: -; D: -; DNA: TGTGCCAGTAGTGGTTGGAAGGCAGGGGATCCCGGGGAGCTGTTTTTT; CDR3: CASSGWKAGDPGELFF
J: TRBJ2-5; V: TRBV28; size: -; D: -; DNA: TGTGCCAGCAGTTACTCTGAGGTTCAAGAGACCCAGTACTTC; CDR3: CASSYSEVQETQYF
J: TRBJ2-1; V: TRBV27; size: -; D: TRBD2; DNA: TGTGCCAGCAGTTTAAGGGGGCTAGCGGGAGGAAGAAATGAGCAGTTCTTC; CDR3: CASSLRGLAGGRNEQFF
J: TRBJ2-7; V: TRBV5-4; size: -; D: -; DNA: TGTGCCAGCAGCGCATCCAACAGAGAGCAGTACTTC; CDR3: CASSASNREQYF
J: TRBJ2-7; V: TRBV11-2; size: -; D: -; DNA: TGTGCCAGCAGCTTACGCGGAAATCCCTACGAGCAGTACTTC; CDR3: CASSLRGNPYEQYF
J: TRBJ1-6; V: TRBV28; size: -; D: -; DNA: TGTGCCAGCAGTCCCAGGGGAGGGACCCTCTATAATTCACCCCTCCACTTT; CDR3: CASSPRGGTLYNSPLHF
J: TRBJ2-1; V: TRBV10-3; size: -; D: -; DNA: TGTGCCATCAGGGACCCAACTGGGTACAATGAGCAGTTCTTC; CDR3: CAIRDPTGYNEQFF
J: TRBJ1-6; V: TRBV28; size: -; D: -; DNA: TGTGCCAGCATCCTGGGAGGGAGCTCCTATAATTCACCCCTCCACTTT; CDR3: CASILGGSSYNSPLHF
J: TRBJ2-3; V: TRBV11-2; size: -; D: -; DNA: TGTGCCAGCAGCCAACCCGCGCCAGGGTTGTTCACAGATACGCAGTATTTT; CDR3: CASSQPAPGLFTDTQYF
J: TRBJ1-1; V: TRBV4-2; size: -; D: -; DNA: TGTGCCAGCAGCCAAGATCGGGTGGTGAACACTGAAGCTTTCTTT; CDR3: CASSQDRVVNTEAFF
J: TRBJ1-4; V: TRBV5-6; size: -; D: -; DNA: TGTGCCAGCAGCCCCGCCGGGGTTGAAAAACTGTTTTTT; CDR3: CASSPAGVEKLFF